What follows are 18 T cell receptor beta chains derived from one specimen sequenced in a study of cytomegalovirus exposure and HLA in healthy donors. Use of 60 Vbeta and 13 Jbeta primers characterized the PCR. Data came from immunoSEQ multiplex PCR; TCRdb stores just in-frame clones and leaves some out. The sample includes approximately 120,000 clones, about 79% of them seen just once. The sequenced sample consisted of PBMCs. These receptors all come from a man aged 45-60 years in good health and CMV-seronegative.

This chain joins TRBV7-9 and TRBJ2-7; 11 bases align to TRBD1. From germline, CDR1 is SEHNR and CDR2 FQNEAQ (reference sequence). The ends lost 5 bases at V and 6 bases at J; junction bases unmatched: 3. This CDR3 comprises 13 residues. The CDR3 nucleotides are TGTGCCAGCAGCGGACAGGGGGCGGGCGAGCAGTACGTC. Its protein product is CASSGQGAGEQYV.

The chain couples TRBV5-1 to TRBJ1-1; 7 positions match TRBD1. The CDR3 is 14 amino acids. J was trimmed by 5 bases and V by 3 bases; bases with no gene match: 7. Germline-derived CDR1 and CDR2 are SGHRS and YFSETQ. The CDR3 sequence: CASSSRQGMTEAFF. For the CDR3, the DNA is TGCGCCAGCAGCTCTCGACAGGGAATGACTGAAGCTTTCTTT.

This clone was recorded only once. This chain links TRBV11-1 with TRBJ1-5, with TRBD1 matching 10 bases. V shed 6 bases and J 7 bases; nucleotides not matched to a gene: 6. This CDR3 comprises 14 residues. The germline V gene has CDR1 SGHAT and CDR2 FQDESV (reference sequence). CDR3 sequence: CASSDRGLGQPQHF. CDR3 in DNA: TGTGCCAGCAGTGACAGGGGGCTCGGACAGCCCCAGCATTTT.

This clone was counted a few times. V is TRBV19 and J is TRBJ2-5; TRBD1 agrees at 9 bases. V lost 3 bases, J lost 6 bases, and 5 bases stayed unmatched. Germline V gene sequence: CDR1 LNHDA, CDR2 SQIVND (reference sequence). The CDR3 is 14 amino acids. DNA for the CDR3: TGTGCCAGTAGTATCCCGGGACAGGGACAGACCCAGTACTTC. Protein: CASSIPGQGQTQYF. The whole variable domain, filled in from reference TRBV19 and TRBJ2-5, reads DGGITQSPKYLFRKEGQNVTLSCEQNLNHDAMYWYRQDPGQGLRLIYYSQIVNDFQKGDIAEGYSVSREKKESFPLTVTSAQKNPTAFYLCASSIPGQGQTQYFGPGTRLLVL.

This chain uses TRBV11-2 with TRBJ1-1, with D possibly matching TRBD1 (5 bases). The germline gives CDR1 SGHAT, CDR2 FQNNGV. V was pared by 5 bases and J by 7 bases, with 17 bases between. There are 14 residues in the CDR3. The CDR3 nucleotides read TGTGCCAGCAGCCCAGTTTGGCGGGGGGGTGAAGCTTTCTTT. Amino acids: CASSPVWRGGEAFF.

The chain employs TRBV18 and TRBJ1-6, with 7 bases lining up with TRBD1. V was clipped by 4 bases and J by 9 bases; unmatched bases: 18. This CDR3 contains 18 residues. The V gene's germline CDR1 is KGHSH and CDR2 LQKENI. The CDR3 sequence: CASSLQDATGNDGSPLHF. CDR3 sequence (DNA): TGTGCCAGCTCACTTCAGGATGCGACAGGGAACGACGGTTCACCCCTCCACTTT.

CDR3 DNA sequence: TGTGCCAGCAGCCAACTGTCCGAAAAACTGTTTTTT. This gives the protein CASSQLSEKLFF. This rearrangement joins TRBV4-2 to TRBJ1-4; D gene unclear. With 2 bases removed from V and 8 bases from J, the gap between germline ends came to 6 bases. Germline V lookup: CDR1 LGHNA, CDR2 YNFKEQ. This CDR3 comprises 12 residues.

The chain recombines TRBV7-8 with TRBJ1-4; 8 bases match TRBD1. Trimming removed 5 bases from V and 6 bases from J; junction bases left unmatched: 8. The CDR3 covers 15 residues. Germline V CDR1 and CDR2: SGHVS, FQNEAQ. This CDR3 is CASSLRTGIDEKLFF. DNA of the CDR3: TGTGCCAGCAGCCTCCGGACAGGGATAGATGAAAAACTGTTTTTT.

This chain's CDR3 is CASSSTGVLGTEAFF. CDR3 bases: TGTGCCAGCAGCTCGACAGGGGTTTTGGGAACTGAAGCTTTCTTT. The chain uses TRBV7-9 and TRBJ1-1; 8 bases are shared with TRBD1. Germline V lookup: CDR1 SEHNR, CDR2 FQNEAQ (reference sequence). The CDR3 is made up of 15 amino acids. J lost 5 bases, V lost 4 bases, and 9 bases had no gene match. The whole variable domain, filled in from reference TRBV7-9 and TRBJ1-1, reads DTGVSQNPRHKITKRGQNVTFRCDPISEHNRLYWYRQTLGQGPEFLTYFQNEAQLEKSRLLSDRFSAERPKGSFSTLEIQRTEQGDSAMYLCASSSTGVLGTEAFFGQGTRLTVV.

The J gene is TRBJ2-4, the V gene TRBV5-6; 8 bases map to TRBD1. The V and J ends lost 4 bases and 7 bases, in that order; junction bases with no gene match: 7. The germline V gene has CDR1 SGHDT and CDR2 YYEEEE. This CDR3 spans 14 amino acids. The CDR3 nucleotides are TGTGCCAGCAGCAACTACAGGGGGTGGAACATTCAGTACTTC. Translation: CASSNYRGWNIQYF. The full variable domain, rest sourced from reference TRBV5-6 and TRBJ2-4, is DAGVTQSPTHLIKTRGQQVTLRCSPKSGHDTVSWYQQALGQGPQFIFQYYEEEERQRGNFPDRFSGHQFPNYSSELNVNALLLGDSALYLCASSNYRGWNIQYFGAGTRLSVL.

As DNA, the CDR3 is TGTGCCAGTAGTAGGATGTTTGGGGCCAACCTTAACACTGAAGCTTTCTTT. Translating it yields CASSRMFGANLNTEAFF. The chain has TRBV19 and TRBJ1-1, with D perhaps TRBD1 (5 bases). The germline V gene encodes CDR1 LNHDA and CDR2 SQIVND (reference sequence). This CDR3 is 17 amino acids long. Between the trimmed V and J ends, which lost 4 bases and 2 bases, there was a span of 20 bases.

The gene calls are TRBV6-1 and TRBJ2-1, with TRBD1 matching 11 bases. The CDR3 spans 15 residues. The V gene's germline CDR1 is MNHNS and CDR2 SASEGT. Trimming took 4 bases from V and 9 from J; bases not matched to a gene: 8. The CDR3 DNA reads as TGTGCCAGCAGTGTCCGGGACAGGGGGTTAGTTGAGCAGTTCTTC. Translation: CASSVRDRGLVEQFF.

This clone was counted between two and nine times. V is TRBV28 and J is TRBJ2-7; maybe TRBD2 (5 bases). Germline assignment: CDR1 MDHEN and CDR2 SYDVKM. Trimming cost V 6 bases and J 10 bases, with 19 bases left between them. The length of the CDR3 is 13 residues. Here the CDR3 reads CASSQEAGAGQYV. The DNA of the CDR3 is TGTGCCAGCAGCCAGGAGGCAGGTGCCGGTCAGTACGTC.

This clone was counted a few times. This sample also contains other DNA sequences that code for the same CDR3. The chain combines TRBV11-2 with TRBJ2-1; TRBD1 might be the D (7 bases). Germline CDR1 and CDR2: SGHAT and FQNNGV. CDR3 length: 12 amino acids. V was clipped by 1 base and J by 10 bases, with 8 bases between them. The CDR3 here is CASSLAGGEQFF. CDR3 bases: TGTGCCAGCAGCTTAGCAGGGGGGGAGCAGTTCTTC.

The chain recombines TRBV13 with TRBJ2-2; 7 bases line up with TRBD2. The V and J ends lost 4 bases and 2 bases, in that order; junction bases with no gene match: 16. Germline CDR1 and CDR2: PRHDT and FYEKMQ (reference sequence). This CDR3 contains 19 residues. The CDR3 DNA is TGTGCCAGCAGCTCCAGGCCTGGGCCTAGCGGACTCAACACCGGGGAGCTGTTTTTT. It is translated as CASSSRPGPSGLNTGELFF.

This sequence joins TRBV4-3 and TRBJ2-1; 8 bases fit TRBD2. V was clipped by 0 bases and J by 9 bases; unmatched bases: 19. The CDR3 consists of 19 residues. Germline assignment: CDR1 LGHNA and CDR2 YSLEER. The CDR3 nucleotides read TGCGCCAGCAGCCAAGATCTCCGAGCGGGGGCGATGCGATCGGGTGAGCAGTTCTTC. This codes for CASSQDLRAGAMRSGEQFF.

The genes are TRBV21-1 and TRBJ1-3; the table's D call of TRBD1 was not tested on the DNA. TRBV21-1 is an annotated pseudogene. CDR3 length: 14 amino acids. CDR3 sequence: CAGKGQSSGNTIYF. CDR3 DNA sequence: TGTGCCGGGAAGGGACAGAGCTCTGGAAACACCATATATTTT.

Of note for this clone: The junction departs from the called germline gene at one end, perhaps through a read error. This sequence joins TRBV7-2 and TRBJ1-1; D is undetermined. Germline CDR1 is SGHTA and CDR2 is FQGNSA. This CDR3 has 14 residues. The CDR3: CASSPHGGNAEAFF. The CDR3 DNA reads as TGTGCCAGCAGCCCTCACGGAGGGAACGCTGAAGCTTTCTTT.